This T cell receptor beta chain was obtained from a study of blood T cell repertoires in COVID-19. Study overall: Samples taken during acute and convalescent COVID-19 were collected in the United States, Italy and Spain. In each case, the material was cDNA or gDNA derived from T cells, B-cell-depleted T cells, or PBMCs.

In the authors' workflow: Reference gene primer amplification gave nucleated cell count estimates. The protocol was immunoSEQ multiplex PCR, while the TCRdb copy is restricted to in-frame clones and leaves out a portion. V and J calls and clone size are as listed in that table; D and trimming were resolved from the DNA. The repertoire holds about 230,000 clones, with 65% to 85% as singletons. CDR3 length equals 13 residues. Unmatched junction bases numbered 7, after V lost 6 bases and J lost 6 bases. Germline CDR1 reads LNHDA; CDR2 reads SQIVND (reference sequence). The sequenced sample was peripheral blood. V gene TRBV19 combines with J gene TRBJ1-2, with 7 bases lining up with TRBD1. This sequence originates from a man aged 50-59 years with active or convalescent COVID-19. The CDR3 DNA reads TGTGCCAGTAGCAGGGGACAGCTTGATGGCTACACCTTC. Residues: CASSRGQLDGYTF.